A single sample is the source of the 25 T cell receptor beta chains below, sequenced in a study of T-cell reconstitution after alpha-beta-depleted transplantation in children. TCRbeta library preparation incorporated unique molecular identifiers. From the PCR reads, TCRdb called clonotypes with MiXCR, one entry per CDR3 protein. Altogether about 540,000 distinct CDR3 sequences are present, about 17% being singletons, with the ten largest covering 2.5% to 3.5%. This sample comprised PBMCs from the stem cell graft donor, obtained from the stem cell graft. These receptors came from a human donor who donated a stem cell graft to a child with acute lymphoblastic leukemia.

This clonotype was counted between two and nine times. This chain uses TRBV7-9 with TRBJ2-7, with 7 bases matching TRBD2. CDR3 length: 14 amino acids. Germline-derived CDR1 and CDR2 are SEHNR and FQNEAQ (reference sequence). With V trimmed by 6 bases and J by 5 bases, 10 bases remained unmatched. Here the CDR3 DNA reads TGTGCCAGCAGATCGGGAGGAGGTTCTCACGAGCAGTACTTC. Its protein is CASRSGGGSHEQYF. The full variable domain, with the rest looked up from reference TRBV7-9 and TRBJ2-7, is DTGVSQNPRHKITKRGQNVTFRCDPISEHNRLYWYRQTLGQGPEFLTYFQNEAQLEKSRLLSDRFSAERPKGSFSTLEIQRTEQGDSAMYLCASRSGGGSHEQYFGPGTRLTVT.

The rearrangement joins TRBV10-1 to TRBJ2-7, with unresolved D. Per germline, CDR1 WNHNN and CDR2 SYGVQD (reference sequence). The CDR3 sequence is 15 residues long. V shed 0 bases and J shed 5 bases, with 14 bases lying between them. The CDR3 DNA reads as TGCGCCAGCAGTGAGTCGGCCGAGCAGGTCAACGAGCAGTACTTC. Translated, it gives CASSESAEQVNEQYF.

The CDR3 DNA follows: TGTGCCAGCTCCTTTGTGTTAAGAGAAGAGACCCAGTACTTC. This sequence encodes CASSFVLREETQYF. This chain connects TRBV6-1 to TRBJ2-5; D uncertain. CDR3 length: 14 residues. V lost 8 bases, J lost 3 bases, and 16 bases lay in between. From germline, CDR1 is MNHNS and CDR2 SASEGT.

This clonotype appeared once. J is TRBJ1-4 and V is TRBV6-1; a possible D gene is TRBD1 (5 bases). The germline V and J ends were trimmed by 1 base and 4 bases, with 7 bases remaining between them. In germline, CDR1 is MNHNS, CDR2 SASEGT. There are 14 residues in the CDR3. CDR3 in DNA: TGTGCCAGCAGTGAAGACAGGATTAATGAAAAACTGTTTTTT. Translated: CASSEDRINEKLFF.

The chain joins TRBV7-2 to TRBJ1-2; D is undetermined. V gave up 0 bases and J gave up 8 bases, with 19 bases separating them. The CDR3 is made up of 16 amino acids. Germline V gene lookup returns CDR1 SGHTA and CDR2 FQGNSA. The CDR3 DNA follows: TGTGCCAGCAGCTTAGCCACAGCCCTCATTTCGCGAGGCTACACCTTC. This gives the protein CASSLATALISRGYTF.

V gene TRBV5-1 combines with J gene TRBJ2-1, with 7 positions matching TRBD2. Germline lookup yields CDR1 SGHRS and CDR2 YFSETQ. V shed 0 bases and J 7 bases; nucleotides not matched to a gene: 4. There are 14 residues in the CDR3. CDR3 region: CASSLATSSNEQFF. DNA for the CDR3: TGCGCCAGCAGCTTGGCGACTAGCTCGAATGAGCAGTTCTTC. Together with reference TRBV5-1 and TRBJ2-1, the CDR3 gives the full variable domain: KAGVTQTPRYLIKTRGQQVTLSCSPISGHRSVSWYQQTPGQGLQFLFEYFSETQRNKGNFPGRFSGRQFSNSRSEMNVSTLELGDSALYLCASSLATSSNEQFFGPGTRLTVL.

This rearrangement joins TRBV5-1 to TRBJ2-6; D remains ambiguous. Germline V gene data show CDR1 as SGHRS and CDR2 as YFSETQ. Trimming stripped 6 bases from V and 0 bases from J, with 16 bases between. The CDR3 covers 17 residues. This chain's CDR3 is CASTATQSRSGANVLTF. In DNA form, the CDR3 reads TGCGCCAGCACCGCCACCCAGAGTCGCTCTGGGGCCAACGTCCTGACTTTC. Complete variable domain (other parts from reference TRBV5-1 and TRBJ2-6): KAGVTQTPRYLIKTRGQQVTLSCSPISGHRSVSWYQQTPGQGLQFLFEYFSETQRNKGNFPGRFSGRQFSNSRSEMNVSTLELGDSALYLCASTATQSRSGANVLTFGAGSRLTVL.

Only a few counts were recorded for this clonotype. V gene TRBV11-3 combines with J gene TRBJ2-1; possibly TRBD2 for D (6 bases). The V gene lost 5 bases and the J gene lost 3 bases, with 14 bases spanning the gap. This CDR3 is 15 amino acids long. Germline CDR1 and CDR2: SGHNT and YENEEA. CDR3 sequence (DNA): TGTGCCAGCAGCCCGGACTGGACTATCTACAATGAGCAGTTCTTC. It translates to CASSPDWTIYNEQFF.

The chain joins TRBV20-1 to TRBJ2-6; D remains unclear. The CDR3 loop spans 15 amino acids. V lost 2 bases and J 0 bases, leaving 8 bases between the germline ends. CDR1 is DFQATT and CDR2 is SNEGSKA in the germline V gene (reference sequence). CDR3 bases: TGCAGTGCTAGACCCCGAAGCTCTGGGGCCAACGTCCTGACTTTC. It yields the protein CSARPRSSGANVLTF.

The V call is TRBV29-1, the J call TRBJ2-1; D call uncertain. This CDR3 has 14 amino acids. Germline V gives CDR1 SQVTM, CDR2 ANQGSEA. The V end lost 6 bases, the J end lost 0 bases, and 12 bases lay between the germline ends. Here the CDR3 reads CSVPSTSSYNEQFF. As DNA, the CDR3 is TGCAGCGTCCCAAGCACCTCCTCCTACAATGAGCAGTTCTTC.

In this sample, this clonotype turned up a few times. The genes are TRBV29-1 and TRBJ1-1, with 10 nucleotides matching TRBD1. Germline lookup yields CDR1 SQVTM and CDR2 ANQGSEA. The CDR3 has 15 residues. The V and J ends lost 5 bases and 3 bases, in that order; junction bases with no gene match: 9. The CDR3 sequence is CSVSWTGGSDTEAFF. The DNA of the CDR3 is TGCAGCGTTTCTTGGACAGGGGGATCGGACACTGAAGCTTTCTTT.

The rearrangement links TRBV7-6 to TRBJ2-3; no definite D call. Between the trimmed V and J ends, which lost 5 bases and 4 bases, there was a span of 13 bases. Germline V lookup: CDR1 SGHVS, CDR2 FNYEAQ. This CDR3 spans 14 amino acids. The CDR3 DNA is TGTGCCAGCAGCATAGAATCATTGGCAGATACGCAGTATTTT. This sequence encodes CASSIESLADTQYF.

There are a few counts of this clonotype. The rearrangement uses TRBV24-1 and TRBJ1-2; 8 bases are shared with TRBD1. The trim removed 6 bases at V and 8 bases at J, leaving 13 bases unmatched. The CDR3 is 15 residues long. Germline V lookup: CDR1 KGHDR, CDR2 SFDVKD. CDR3 DNA sequence: TGTGCCACCAGTCCCGGGACAGGCTCCGCAACGGGCTACACCTTC. Translation gives CATSPGTGSATGYTF.

V is TRBV20-1 and J is TRBJ2-7; D unresolved. The CDR3 is 12 amino acids. Germline V gives CDR1 DFQATT, CDR2 SNEGSKA (reference sequence). Trimming shortened V by 0 bases and J by 4 bases, and 7 bases separated the two germline ends. The CDR3 here is CSARDQEYEQYF. CDR3 nucleotides: TGCAGTGCTAGAGACCAGGAGTACGAGCAGTACTTC.

A few counts support this clonotype. The gene calls are TRBV5-1 and TRBJ2-1; no definite D call. The V gene lost 4 bases and the J gene lost 3 bases, with 23 bases spanning the gap. Germline V CDR1 and CDR2: SGHRS, YFSETQ. This CDR3 spans 18 amino acids. The CDR3 coding sequence is TGCGCCAGCAGCGTCAATCCCCCCGGGCGTCCAAACTACAATGAGCAGTTCTTC. This gives the protein CASSVNPPGRPNYNEQFF.

This clonotype was picked up a small number of times. The chain has TRBV14 and TRBJ2-1; TRBD2 matches 12 bases. V gave up 0 bases and J gave up 8 bases; unmatched junction bases: 11. This CDR3 spans 18 amino acids. Germline V gives CDR1 SGHDN, CDR2 FVKESK. CDR3 region: CASSQEILSSGREDEQFF. As DNA, the CDR3 is TGTGCCAGCAGCCAAGAAATTCTGTCTAGCGGGAGGGAAGATGAGCAGTTCTTC.

V gene TRBV29-1 combines with J gene TRBJ2-5; tentatively, D is TRBD1 or TRBD2 (5 bases each). V was trimmed by 4 bases and J by 5 bases, leaving 20 bases between them. CDR1 and CDR2 (germline): SQVTM, ANQGSEA. CDR3 length equals 15 residues. The CDR3 DNA sequence: TGCAGCGTTGGGGGGAAGAGGACCTCGGACGAGACCCAGTACTTC. It yields the protein CSVGGKRTSDETQYF.

This clonotype has only one observation. In DNA, the CDR3 is TGCAGTGCTAGCGGCGGGAGGGCCTCGAGTGAGCAGTACTTC. This encodes CSASGGRASSEQYF. The V gene is TRBV20-1, the J gene TRBJ2-7, with TRBD2 matching over 9 bases. Germline assignment: CDR1 DFQATT and CDR2 SNEGSKA (reference sequence). J was trimmed by 7 bases and V by 3 bases; bases with no gene match: 10. The CDR3 sequence is 14 residues long.

The chain joins TRBV6-1 to TRBJ2-3; no clear D. The V end lost 5 bases, the J end lost 2 bases, and 11 bases lay between the germline ends. Germline CDR1 is MNHNS and CDR2 is SASEGT. The CDR3 totals 14 residues. This CDR3 is CASSQGRYTDTQYF. CDR3 nucleotide sequence: TGTGCCAGCAGTCAAGGACGGTACACAGATACGCAGTATTTT.

The chain is built from TRBV20-1 and TRBJ2-3; 7 bases agree with TRBD1. The CDR3 has 16 residues. Germline values: CDR1 DFQATT, CDR2 SNEGSKA (reference sequence). Unmatched junction bases numbered 15, after V lost 5 bases and J lost 4 bases. The CDR3 coding sequence is TGCAGTGCTTCCCCCAGCCGGGACAGAAAACCAGATACGCAGTATTTT. This sequence encodes CSASPSRDRKPDTQYF.

The gene calls are TRBV6-5 and TRBJ1-1, with TRBD1 matching over 7 bases. Germline V gene lookup returns CDR1 MNHEY and CDR2 SVGAGI. V trimming: 1 base; J trimming: 0 bases; junction bases outside the gene matches: 5. This CDR3 contains 16 residues. The CDR3 loop is CASSYLRTGMNTEAFF. The CDR3 nucleotides are TGTGCCAGCAGTTACTTGAGGACAGGTATGAACACTGAAGCTTTCTTT.

The sample holds one count of this clonotype. The chain uses TRBV6-2 or TRBV6-3 and TRBJ1-2; D might be TRBD1 (5 bases). The CDR3 totals 15 residues. V lost 8 bases and J 5 bases, leaving 21 bases between the germline ends. The germline gives CDR1 MNHEY, CDR2 SVGEGT. In DNA, the CDR3 is TGTGCCAGCCTCAGGGAGGGCGCCAGAGGATATGGCTACACCTTC. Its protein product is CASLREGARGYGYTF.

CDR3 nucleotides: TGTGCCAGCAGTTTATCGAATCATCAGCCCCAGCATTTT. Residues: CASSLSNHQPQHF. The chain carries TRBV27 and TRBJ1-5; D remains unclear. The CDR3 length is 13 residues. From germline, CDR1 is MNHEY and CDR2 SMNVEV (reference sequence). The V end lost 0 bases, the J end lost 5 bases, and 5 bases lay between the germline ends.

This clonotype was picked up a small number of times. The chain has TRBV9 and TRBJ2-5; 7 nucleotides line up with TRBD1. The J segment lost 4 bases and the V segment lost 3 bases, leaving 6 bases of the junction unmatched. Germline CDR1 and CDR2: SGDLS and YYNGEE. CDR3 length equals 14 residues. The CDR3 sequence: CASSETGTGETQYF. CDR3 nucleotides: TGTGCCAGCAGCGAGACAGGGACGGGAGAGACCCAGTACTTC.

This clonotype was seen at least ten times. The chain has TRBV5-1 and TRBJ1-4; perhaps TRBD1 as D (6 bases). Looked up from germline, CDR1 is SGHRS and CDR2 is YFSETQ. The CDR3 covers 15 residues. The germline V and J ends were trimmed by 4 bases and 6 bases, with 16 bases remaining between them. CDR3 DNA sequence: TGCGCCAGCAGCGTCGGGGACATATCTTATGAAAAACTGTTTTTT. As protein: CASSVGDISYEKLFF. The variable domain in full, with the rest retrieved from reference TRBV5-1 and TRBJ1-4, is KAGVTQTPRYLIKTRGQQVTLSCSPISGHRSVSWYQQTPGQGLQFLFEYFSETQRNKGNFPGRFSGRQFSNSRSEMNVSTLELGDSALYLCASSVGDISYEKLFFGSGTQLSVL.